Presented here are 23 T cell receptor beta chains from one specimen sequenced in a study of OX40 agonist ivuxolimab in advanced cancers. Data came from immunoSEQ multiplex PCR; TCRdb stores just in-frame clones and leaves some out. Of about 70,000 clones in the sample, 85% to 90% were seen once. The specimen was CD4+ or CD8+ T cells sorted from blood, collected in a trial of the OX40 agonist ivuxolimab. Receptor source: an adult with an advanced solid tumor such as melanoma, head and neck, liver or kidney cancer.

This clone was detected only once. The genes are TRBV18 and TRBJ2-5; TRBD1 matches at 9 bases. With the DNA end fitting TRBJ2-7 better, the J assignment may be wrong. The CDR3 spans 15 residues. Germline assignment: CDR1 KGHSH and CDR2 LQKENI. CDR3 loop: CASSPAAGQGYEQYF. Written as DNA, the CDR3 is TGTGCCAGCTCACCTGCCGCGGGACAGGGCTACGAGCAGTACTTC.

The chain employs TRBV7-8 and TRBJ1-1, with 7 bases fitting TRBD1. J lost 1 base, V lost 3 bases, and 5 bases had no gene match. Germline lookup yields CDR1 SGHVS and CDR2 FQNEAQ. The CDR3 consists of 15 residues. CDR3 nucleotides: TGTGCCAGCAGCTTTAGGGACAGTTCGAACACTGAAGCTTTCTTT. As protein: CASSFRDSSNTEAFF.

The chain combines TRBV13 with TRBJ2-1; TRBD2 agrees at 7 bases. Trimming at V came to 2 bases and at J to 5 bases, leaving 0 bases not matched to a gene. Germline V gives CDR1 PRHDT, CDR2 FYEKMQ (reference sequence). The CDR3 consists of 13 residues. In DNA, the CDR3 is TGTGCCAGCAGCTTAAGCGGGGACAATGAGCAGTTCTTC. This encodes CASSLSGDNEQFF.

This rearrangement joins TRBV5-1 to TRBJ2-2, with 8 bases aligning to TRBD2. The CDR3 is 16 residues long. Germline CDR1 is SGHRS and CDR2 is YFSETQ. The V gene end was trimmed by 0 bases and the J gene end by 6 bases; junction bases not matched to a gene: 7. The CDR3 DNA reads TGCGCCAGCAGCTTGGCCGCGGTAGCGGGACCCGGGGAGCTGTTTTTT. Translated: CASSLAAVAGPGELFF.

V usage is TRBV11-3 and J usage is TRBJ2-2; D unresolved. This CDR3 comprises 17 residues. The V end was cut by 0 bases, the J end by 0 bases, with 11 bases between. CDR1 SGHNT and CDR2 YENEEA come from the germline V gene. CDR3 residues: CASSLEKALSNTGELFF. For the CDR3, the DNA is TGTGCCAGCAGCTTAGAAAAAGCCCTTTCGAACACCGGGGAGCTGTTTTTT.

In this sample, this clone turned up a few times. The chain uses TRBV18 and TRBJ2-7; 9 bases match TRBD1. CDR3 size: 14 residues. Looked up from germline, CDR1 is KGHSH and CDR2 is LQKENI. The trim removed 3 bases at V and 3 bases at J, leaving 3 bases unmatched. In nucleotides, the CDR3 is TGTGCCAGCTCACCGGGACAGGGTGACTACGAGCAGTACTTC. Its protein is CASSPGQGDYEQYF.

DNA of the CDR3: TGTGCCAGCAGTTCCGACAGGGGGCCCTACGAGCAGTACTTC. This gives the protein CASSSDRGPYEQYF. This chain uses TRBV6-5 with TRBJ2-7, with 10 positions matching TRBD1. Per germline, CDR1 MNHEY and CDR2 SVGAGI. The length of the CDR3 is 14 residues. V was pared by 4 bases and J by 2 bases, with 2 bases of the junction left unmatched.

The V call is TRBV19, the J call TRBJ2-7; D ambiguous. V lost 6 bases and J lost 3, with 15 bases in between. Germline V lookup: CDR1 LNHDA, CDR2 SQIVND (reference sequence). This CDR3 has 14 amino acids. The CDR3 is CASRGSGRNYEQYF. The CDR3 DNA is TGTGCCAGTAGAGGGTCTGGACGAAACTACGAGCAGTACTTC.

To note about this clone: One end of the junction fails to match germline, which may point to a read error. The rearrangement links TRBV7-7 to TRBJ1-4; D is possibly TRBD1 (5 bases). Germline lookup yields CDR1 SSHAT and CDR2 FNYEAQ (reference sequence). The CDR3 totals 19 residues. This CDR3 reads CASSFPDTGDVETNEKLFF. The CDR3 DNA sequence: TGTGCTAGCAGCTTCCCGGACACGGGGGATGTGGAGACTAATGAAAAACTGTTTTTT.

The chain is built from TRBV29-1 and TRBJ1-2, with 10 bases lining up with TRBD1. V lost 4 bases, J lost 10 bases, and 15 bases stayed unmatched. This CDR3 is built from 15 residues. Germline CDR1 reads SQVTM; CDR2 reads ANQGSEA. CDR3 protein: CSVVGGQGTHMDYTF. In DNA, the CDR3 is TGCAGCGTTGTAGGGGGACAGGGGACCCATATGGACTACACCTTC.

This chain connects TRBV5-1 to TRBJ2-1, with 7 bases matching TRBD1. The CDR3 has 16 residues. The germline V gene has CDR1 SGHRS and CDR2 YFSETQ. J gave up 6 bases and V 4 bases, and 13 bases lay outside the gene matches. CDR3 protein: CASSMEQGDSSNEQFF. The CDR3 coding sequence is TGCGCCAGCAGCATGGAGCAGGGGGATTCTTCCAATGAGCAGTTCTTC.

CDR3 coding DNA: TGTGCCAGCAGCCAATCCCAGGGGGCTTCGCAGCCCCAGCATTTT. As protein: CASSQSQGASQPQHF. The chain links TRBV5-5 to TRBJ1-5; TRBD1 matches 8 bases. The CDR3 totals 15 residues. The trim removed 4 bases at V and 7 bases at J, leaving 10 bases unmatched. CDR1 and CDR2 (germline): SGHKS, YYEKEE (reference sequence).

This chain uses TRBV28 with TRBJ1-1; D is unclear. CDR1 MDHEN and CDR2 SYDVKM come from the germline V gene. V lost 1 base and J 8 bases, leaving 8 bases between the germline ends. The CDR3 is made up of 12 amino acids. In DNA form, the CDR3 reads TGTGCCAGCAGTTTATCGTATAACGAAGCTTTCTTT. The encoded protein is CASSLSYNEAFF.

CDR3 in amino acids: CASSWGSNQPQHF. The CDR3 DNA follows: TGTGCCAGCTCTTGGGGTAGCAATCAGCCCCAGCATTTT. The rearrangement joins TRBV5-4 to TRBJ1-5; D is ambiguous. CDR1 is SGHNT and CDR2 is YYREEE in the germline V gene (reference sequence). This CDR3 contains 13 residues. The V end was cut by 7 bases, the J end by 0 bases, with 8 bases between.

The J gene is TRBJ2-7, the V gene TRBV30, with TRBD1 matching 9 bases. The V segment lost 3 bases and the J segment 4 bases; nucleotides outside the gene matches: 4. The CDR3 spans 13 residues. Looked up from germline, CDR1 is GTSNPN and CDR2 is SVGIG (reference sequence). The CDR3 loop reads CAWSHGTGYEQYF. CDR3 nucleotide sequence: TGTGCCTGGAGCCACGGGACAGGGTACGAGCAGTACTTC.

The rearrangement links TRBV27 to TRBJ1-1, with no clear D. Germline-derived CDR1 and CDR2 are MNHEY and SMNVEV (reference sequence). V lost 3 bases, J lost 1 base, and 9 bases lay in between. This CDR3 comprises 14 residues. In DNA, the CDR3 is TGTGCCAGCAGTTTTCGCACCGGGAACACTGAAGCTTTCTTT. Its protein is CASSFRTGNTEAFF.

The CDR3 coding sequence is TGTGCCAGCAGCTTAATAGGTGGCCAAGAGACCCAGTACTTC. Translated: CASSLIGGQETQYF. V is TRBV7-3 and J is TRBJ2-5; no firm D call. CDR3 length: 14 residues. The V end lost 1 base, the J end lost 1 base, and 7 bases lay between the germline ends. In germline, CDR1 is SGHTA, CDR2 FQGTGA.

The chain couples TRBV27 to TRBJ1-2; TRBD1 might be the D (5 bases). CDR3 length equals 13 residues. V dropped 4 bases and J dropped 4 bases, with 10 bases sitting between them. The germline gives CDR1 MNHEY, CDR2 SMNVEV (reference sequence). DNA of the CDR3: TGTGCCAGCAGTTCACAGGCAACCTATGGCTACACCTTC. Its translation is CASSSQATYGYTF.

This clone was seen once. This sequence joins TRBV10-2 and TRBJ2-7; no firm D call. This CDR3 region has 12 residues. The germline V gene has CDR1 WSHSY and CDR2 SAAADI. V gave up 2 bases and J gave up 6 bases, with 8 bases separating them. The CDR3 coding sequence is TGCGCCAGCAGTGAGAAGGTAACCGAGCAGTACTTC. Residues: CASSEKVTEQYF.

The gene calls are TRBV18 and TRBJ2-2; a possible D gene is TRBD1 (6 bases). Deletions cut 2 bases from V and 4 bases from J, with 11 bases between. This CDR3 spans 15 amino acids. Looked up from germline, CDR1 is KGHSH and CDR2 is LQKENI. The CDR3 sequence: CASSPNRDSTGELFF. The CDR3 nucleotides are TGTGCCAGCTCACCAAACAGGGATAGCACCGGGGAGCTGTTTTTT.

The DNA for the CDR3 is TGTGCCAGCAGCTCGTACAGGGGGCGAGAAAGCGAGCAGTACTTC. Translation gives CASSSYRGRESEQYF. This chain uses TRBV7-2 with TRBJ2-7; TRBD1 matches at 9 bases. CDR1 SGHTA and CDR2 FQGNSA come from the germline V gene. The CDR3 consists of 15 residues. The junction had 10 bases not matched to a gene; V was cut back by 4 bases and J by 6 bases. The variable domain in full, completed from reference TRBV7-2 and TRBJ2-7, reads GAGVSQSPSNKVTEKGKDVELRCDPISGHTALYWYRQSLGQGLEFLIYFQGNSAPDKSGLPSDRFSAERTGGSVSTLTIQRTQQEDSAVYLCASSSYRGRESEQYFGPGTRLTVT.

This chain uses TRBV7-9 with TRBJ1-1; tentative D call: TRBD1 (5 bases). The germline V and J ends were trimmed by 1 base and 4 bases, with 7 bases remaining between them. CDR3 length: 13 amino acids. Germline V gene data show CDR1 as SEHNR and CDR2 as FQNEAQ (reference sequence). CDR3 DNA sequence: TGTGCCAGCAGCTTAGGGCAGGGCACTGAAGCTTTCTTT. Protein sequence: CASSLGQGTEAFF.

As DNA, the CDR3 is TGCGCCAGCAGCTTGAGCCCCCCTGACAGGGTGGCCACCGGGGAGCTGTTTTTT. It is translated as CASSLSPPDRVATGELFF. The V call is TRBV5-1, the J call TRBJ2-2; 7 positions match TRBD1. The CDR3 runs 18 residues. The V gene end was trimmed by 1 base and the J gene end by 4 bases; junction bases not matched to a gene: 13. In germline, CDR1 is SGHRS, CDR2 YFSETQ.